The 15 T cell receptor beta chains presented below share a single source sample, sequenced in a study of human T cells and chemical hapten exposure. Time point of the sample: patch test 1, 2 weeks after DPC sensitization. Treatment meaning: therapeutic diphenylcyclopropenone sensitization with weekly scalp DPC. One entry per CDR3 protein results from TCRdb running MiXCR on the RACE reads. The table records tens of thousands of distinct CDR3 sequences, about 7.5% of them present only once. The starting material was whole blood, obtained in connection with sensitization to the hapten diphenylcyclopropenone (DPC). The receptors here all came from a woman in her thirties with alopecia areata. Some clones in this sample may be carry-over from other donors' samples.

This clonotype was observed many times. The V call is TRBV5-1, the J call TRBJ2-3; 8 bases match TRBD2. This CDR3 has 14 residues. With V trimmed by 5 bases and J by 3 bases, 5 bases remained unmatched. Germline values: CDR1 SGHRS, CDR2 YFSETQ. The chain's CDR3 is CASRVSGNTDTQYF. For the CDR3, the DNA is TGCGCCAGCAGAGTTAGCGGGAATACAGATACGCAGTATTTT. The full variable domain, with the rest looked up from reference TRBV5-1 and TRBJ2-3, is KAGVTQTPRYLIKTRGQQVTLSCSPISGHRSVSWYQQTPGQGLQFLFEYFSETQRNKGNFPGRFSGRQFSNSRSEMNVSTLELGDSALYLCASRVSGNTDTQYFGPGTRLTVL.

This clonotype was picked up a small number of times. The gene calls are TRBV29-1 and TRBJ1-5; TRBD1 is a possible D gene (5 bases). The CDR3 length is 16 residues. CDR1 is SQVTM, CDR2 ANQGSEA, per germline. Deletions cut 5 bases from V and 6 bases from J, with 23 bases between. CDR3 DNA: TGCAGCGTTAAAAGGCTGCTAAGGGGCCTATTTCAGCCCCAGCATTTT. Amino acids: CSVKRLLRGLFQPQHF. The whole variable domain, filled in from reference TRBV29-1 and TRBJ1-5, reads SAVISQKPSRDICQRGTSLTIQCQVDSQVTMMFWYRQQPGQSLTLIATANQGSEATYESGFVIDKFPISRPNLTFSTLTVSNMSPEDSSIYLCSVKRLLRGLFQPQHFGDGTRLSIL.

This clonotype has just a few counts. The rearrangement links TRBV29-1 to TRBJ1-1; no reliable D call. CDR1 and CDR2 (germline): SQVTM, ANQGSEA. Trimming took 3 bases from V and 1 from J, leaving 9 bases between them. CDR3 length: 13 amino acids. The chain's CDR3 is CSVESFQNTEAFF. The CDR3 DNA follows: TGCAGCGTTGAGAGCTTCCAGAACACTGAAGCTTTCTTT.

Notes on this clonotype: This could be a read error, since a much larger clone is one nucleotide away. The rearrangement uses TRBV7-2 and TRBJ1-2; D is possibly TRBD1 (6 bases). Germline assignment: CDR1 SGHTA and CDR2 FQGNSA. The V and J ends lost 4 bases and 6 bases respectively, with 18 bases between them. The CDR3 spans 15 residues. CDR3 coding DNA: TGTGCCAGCAGCTCGTGGAGGGGGGGAGGCGATGGCTACACCTTC. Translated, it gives CASSSWRGGGDGYTF.

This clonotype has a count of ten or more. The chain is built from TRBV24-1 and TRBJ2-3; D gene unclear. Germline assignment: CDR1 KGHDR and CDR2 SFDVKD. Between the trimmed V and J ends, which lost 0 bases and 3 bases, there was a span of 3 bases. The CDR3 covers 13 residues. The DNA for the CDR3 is TGTGCCACCAGTGATTTGCGGACAGATACGCAGTATTTT. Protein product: CATSDLRTDTQYF.

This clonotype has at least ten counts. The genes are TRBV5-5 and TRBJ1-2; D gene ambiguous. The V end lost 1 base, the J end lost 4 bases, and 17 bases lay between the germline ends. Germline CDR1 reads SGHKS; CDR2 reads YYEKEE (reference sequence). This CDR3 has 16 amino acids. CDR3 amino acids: CASSLRQARSLYGYTF. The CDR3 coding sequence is TGTGCCAGCAGCTTGCGGCAGGCTCGGTCCCTCTATGGCTACACCTTC.

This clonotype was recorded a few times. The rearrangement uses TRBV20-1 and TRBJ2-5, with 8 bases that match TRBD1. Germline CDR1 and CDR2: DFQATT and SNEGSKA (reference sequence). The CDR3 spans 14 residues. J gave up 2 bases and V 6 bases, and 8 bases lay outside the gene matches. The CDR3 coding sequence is TGCAGTGCCCGACAGGGGTTAGGACAAGAGACCCAGTACTTC. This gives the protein CSARQGLGQETQYF.

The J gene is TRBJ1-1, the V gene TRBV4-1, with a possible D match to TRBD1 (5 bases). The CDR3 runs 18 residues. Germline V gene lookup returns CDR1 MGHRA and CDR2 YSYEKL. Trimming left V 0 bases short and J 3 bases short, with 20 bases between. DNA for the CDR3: TGCGCCAGCAGCCAAGAACAGGCGGGCGGCGGGGGGTACACTGAAGCTTTCTTT. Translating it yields CASSQEQAGGGGYTEAFF.

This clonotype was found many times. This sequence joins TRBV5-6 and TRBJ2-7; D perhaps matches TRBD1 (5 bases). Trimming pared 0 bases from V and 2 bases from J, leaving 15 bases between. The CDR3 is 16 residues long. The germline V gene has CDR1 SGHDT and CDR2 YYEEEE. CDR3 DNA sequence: TGTGCCAGCAGCTTGGGCGCATCGACAGTAACCTACGAGCAGTACTTC. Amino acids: CASSLGASTVTYEQYF.

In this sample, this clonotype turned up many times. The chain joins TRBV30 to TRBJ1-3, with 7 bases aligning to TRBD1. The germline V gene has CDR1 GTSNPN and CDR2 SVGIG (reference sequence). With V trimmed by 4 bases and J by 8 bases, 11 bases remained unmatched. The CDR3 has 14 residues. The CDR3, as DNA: TGTGCCTGGACCAAACAGGGGACTGGTGACACCATATATTTT. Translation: CAWTKQGTGDTIYF.

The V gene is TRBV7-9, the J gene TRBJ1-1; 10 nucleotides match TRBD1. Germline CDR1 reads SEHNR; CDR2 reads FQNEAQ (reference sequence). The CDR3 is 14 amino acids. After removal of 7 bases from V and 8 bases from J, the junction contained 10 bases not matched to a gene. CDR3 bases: TGTGCCAGCAACTCCGGACAGGGGGTATCGGAAGCTTTCTTT. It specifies CASNSGQGVSEAFF. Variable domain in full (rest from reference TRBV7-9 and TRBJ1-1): DTGVSQNPRHKITKRGQNVTFRCDPISEHNRLYWYRQTLGQGPEFLTYFQNEAQLEKSRLLSDRFSAERPKGSFSTLEIQRTEQGDSAMYLCASNSGQGVSEAFFGQGTRLTVV.

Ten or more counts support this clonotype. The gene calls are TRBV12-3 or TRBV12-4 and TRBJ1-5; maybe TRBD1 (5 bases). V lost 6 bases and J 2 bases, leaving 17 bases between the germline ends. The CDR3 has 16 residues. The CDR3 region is CASSRGTREGNQPQHF. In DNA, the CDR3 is TGTGCCAGCAGCCGTGGGACCCGGGAGGGCAATCAGCCCCAGCATTTT.

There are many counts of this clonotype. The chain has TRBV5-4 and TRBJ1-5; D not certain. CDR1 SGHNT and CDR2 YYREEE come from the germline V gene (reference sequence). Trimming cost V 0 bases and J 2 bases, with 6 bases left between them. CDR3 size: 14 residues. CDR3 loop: CASSLAGGNQPQHF. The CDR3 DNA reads TGTGCCAGCAGCTTGGCTGGGGGCAATCAGCCCCAGCATTTT.

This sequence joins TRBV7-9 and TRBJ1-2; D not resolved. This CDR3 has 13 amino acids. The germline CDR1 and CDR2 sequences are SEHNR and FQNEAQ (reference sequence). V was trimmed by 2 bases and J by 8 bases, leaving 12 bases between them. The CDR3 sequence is CASSLSGSGGYTF. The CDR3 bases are TGTGCCAGCAGCTTATCGGGGTCCGGGGGCTACACCTTC.

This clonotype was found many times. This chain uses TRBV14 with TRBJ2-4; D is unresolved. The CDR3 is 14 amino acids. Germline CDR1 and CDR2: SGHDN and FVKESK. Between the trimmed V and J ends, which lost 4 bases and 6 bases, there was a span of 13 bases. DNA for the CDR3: TGTGCCAGCAGCCGGTCTCAATCTGCAAACATTCAGTACTTC. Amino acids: CASSRSQSANIQYF.